This T cell receptor (beta chain) was found in a study of blood T cell repertoires in COVID-19. Across the study: Spain, Italy and the United States supplied samples that represented acute and convalescent COVID-19. T cells, B-cell-depleted T cells, or PBMCs supplied cDNA or gDNA.

The germline gives CDR1 MDHEN, CDR2 SYDVKM. The junction had 3 bases not matched to a gene; V was cut back by 2 bases and J by 1 base. The CDR3 has 16 amino acids. Followed longitudinally, the Seattle patients had been enrolled during active infection. The table came from immunoSEQ multiplex PCR; TCRdb's copy has only in-frame clones and leaves some out. The sample has roughly 120,000 clones; about 74% are singletons. The specimen sequenced was peripheral blood. The V gene is TRBV28, the J gene TRBJ1-4; 8 bases align to TRBD1. The receptor comes from a man older than 75 with COVID-19, enrolled during active disease. As DNA, the CDR3 is TGTGCCAGCAGTTTACAGGGGGCTGGAACTAATGAAAAACTGTTTTTT. It translates to CASSLQGAGTNEKLFF. Complete variable domain (other parts from reference TRBV28 and TRBJ1-4): DVKVTQSSRYLVKRTGEKVFLECVQDMDHENMFWYRQDPGLGLRLIYFSYDVKMKEKGDIPEGYSVSREKKERFSLILESASTNQTSMYLCASSLQGAGTNEKLFFGSGTQLSVL.